This TCR beta chain was identified in a study of blood T cell repertoires in COVID-19. Across the study: COVID-19 samples, acute and convalescent, were from the United States, Italy and Spain. Sources were T cells, B-cell-depleted T cells, or PBMCs; the material itself was cDNA or gDNA.

V was trimmed by 2 bases and J by 0 bases, leaving 10 bases between them. The CDR3 runs to 15 residues. Germline CDR1 and CDR2: KGHSH and LQKENI. This clone was seen more than once but under ten times. As handled by the study authors: Estimation of nucleated cell counts relied on the amplification of reference gene primers. The repertoire was sequenced with immunoSEQ multiplex PCR; TCRdb's copy has only in-frame clones and lacks some. Clone size and V and J calls were adopted from that table, with D and trimming inferred from the DNA. The sample records 54,000 or so clones, around 81% being singletons.

The sequencing sample was made of peripheral blood. This receptor was obtained from a woman older than 75 with acute or convalescent COVID-19. The chain employs TRBV18 and TRBJ1-1; the D is unclear. The CDR3 sequence is CASSPTRLMNTEAFF. CDR3 nucleotide sequence: TGTGCCAGCTCACCAACGCGACTGATGAACACTGAAGCTTTCTTT.